Below are 23 T cell receptor beta chains sequenced from a single sample in a study of tissue T cells after allogeneic stem cell transplantation (dated by TCRdb to the early 2020s). Libraries were made using the immunoSEQ multiplex PCR assay. TCRdb holds this immuneACCESS table with in-frame rearrangements only. Some clones are missing; in checked studies, unresolved V genes explain under half, and the rest has no known cause. For this sample there are 5,000 to 7,500 clones; under 60% appear just once. The biggest ten clones account for roughly 40% of the sample. The time point label, as the study defines it: mouse harvest day 14 after allogeneic transplant. Mouse grafts consisting of 10^7 T-cell-depleted bone marrow cells combined with 10^6 splenic CD5+ T cells were administered by tail vein injection. Sequences were obtained from gut tissue. The receptors originated from a female BALB/c mouse given C57BL/6 T cells with graft-versus-host disease after an allogeneic hematopoietic cell transplant.

This clone was observed a handful of times. The gene symbols are mouse symbols. The read halts 1 residue ahead of the CDR3 end, with the missing end drawn from the germline J gene. The J gene is TRBJ1-3, the V gene TRBV26, with unresolved D. Trimming left V 6 bases short and J 0 bases short, with 6 bases between. CDR3 length: 13 residues. Germline values: CDR1 KGHPV, CDR2 FQNQEV (reference sequence). The CDR3 DNA, read in part, is TGTGCCAGCAGACAAAATTCTGGAAATACGCTCTAT. Protein sequence: CASRQNSGNTLY. The full CDR3 reads CASRQNSGNTLYF.

With regard to this clone: A single base separates this from a much larger clone, so it may be a read error. Gene names denote mouse genes. Read coverage stops 1 residue before the CDR3 terminus; the germline J gene supplies the remainder. This chain connects TRBV5 to TRBJ2-7; D may be TRBD2 (6 bases). Germline V CDR1 and CDR2: LGHNA, YNLKQL (reference sequence). The CDR3 contains 14 residues. The V gene lost 0 bases and the J gene lost 2 bases, with 8 bases spanning the gap. The sequenced part of the CDR3 DNA is TGTGCCAGCAGCCAAGACCTGGGGACCTATGAACAGTAC. Its translation is CASSQDLGTYEQY. The whole CDR3 protein reads CASSQDLGTYEQYF.

By its share, this clone is medium-sized. The genes and germline here are from mouse. Coverage ceases 1 residue before the CDR3 finishes, and the germline J gene fills in the end. The V gene is TRBV16, the J gene TRBJ2-3; D unclear. The CDR3 runs to 14 residues. V was shortened by 3 bases and J by 0 bases, with 7 bases between the two germline ends. Per germline, CDR1 SGHSA and CDR2 FRNQAP. Partial CDR3 DNA: TGTGCAAGCAGCTTCACAACTAGTGCAGAAACGCTGTAT. The encoded protein is CASSFTTSAETLY. The full CDR3 is CASSFTTSAETLYF.

This clone has just one count. The germline and genes are mouse ones. The read stops 1 residue short of the end of the CDR3; the missing end is completed from the germline J gene. V gene TRBV29 combines with J gene TRBJ1-1; 11 bases map to TRBD1. The CDR3 totals 16 residues. Germline trimming cut 4 bases from V and 3 bases from J; bases unmatched to any gene: 7. Germline V gene lookup returns CDR1 MSHET and CDR2 SYDVDS. This CDR3 reads CASSSSSGQGDTEVFF. The DNA read from the CDR3 is TGTGCTAGCAGTTCCTCCTCGGGACAGGGGGACACAGAAGTCTTC.

Only a few counts were recorded for this clone. The gene symbols are mouse symbols. The sequence runs out 1 residue before the end of the CDR3; the remainder is reconstructed from the germline J gene. J is TRBJ2-7 and V is TRBV19; 8 bases are shared with TRBD2. CDR3 length: 13 residues. Unmatched junction bases numbered 7, after V lost 6 bases and J lost 5 bases. CDR1 and CDR2 (germline): FNHDT, SITEND (reference sequence). This CDR3 is CASKRGGRDEQYF. The DNA read from the CDR3 is TGTGCCAGCAAACGGGGGGGGCGCGATGAACAGTAC. The full variable domain, with the rest looked up from reference TRBV19 and TRBJ2-7, is GGIITQTPKFLIGQEGQKLTLKCQQNFNHDTMYWYRQDSGKGLRLIYYSITENDLQKGDLSEGYDASREKKSSFSLTVTSAQKNEMAVFLCASKRGGRDEQYFGPGTRLTVL.

Remarks on this clone: Germline and genes here are mouse. With the read ending 1 residue before the CDR3 end, the germline J gene is used to fill in that end. The chain links TRBV17 to TRBJ1-6, with D hard to call. TRBJ1-6 is filed as an ORF, its function uncertain. The length of the CDR3 is 13 residues. V was cut by 3 bases and J by 5 bases, with 5 bases left in between. In germline, CDR1 is MNHDT, CDR2 YYDKIL. The CDR3 spells CASSRTNNSPLYF. The sequenced CDR3 bases are TGTGCTAGCAGTAGGACAAATAATTCGCCCCTCTAC.

This clone has just a few counts. The gene names here belong to mouse. The read ends 1 residue shy of where the CDR3 ends; the end is completed using the germline J gene. The rearrangement joins TRBV16 to TRBJ1-3; perhaps TRBD1 as D (6 bases). Germline V gives CDR1 SGHSA, CDR2 FRNQAP. The CDR3 runs 14 residues. V lost 5 bases to trimming and J lost 5 bases, with 13 bases between them. The chain's CDR3 is CASSPYRDRNTLYF. The CDR3 DNA, read in part, is TGTGCAAGCAGCCCCTACAGGGATCGAAATACGCTCTAT.

This clone turned up a few times. Gene labels here are mouse ones. The read ends 1 residue shy of where the CDR3 ends; the end is completed using the germline J gene. The chain uses TRBV12-1 and TRBJ1-6, with D possibly being TRBD1 (5 bases). TRBJ1-6 is marked as an open reading frame, function uncertain. The CDR3 is 14 residues long. CDR1 and CDR2 from the germline V gene are SGHSN and HYEKVE. V was shortened by 0 bases and J by 8 bases, with 10 bases between the two germline ends. The chain's CDR3 is CASSLAGRDSPLYF. The sequenced part of the CDR3 DNA is TGTGCCAGCTCTCTCGCAGGGCGGGATTCGCCCCTCTAC.

By share, this clone ranks as medium-sized. Genes and germline are mouse. The read ends 1 residue early relative to the CDR3; the germline J gene fills the gap. J is TRBJ2-5 and V is TRBV12-2; 10 bases match TRBD2. Trimming at V came to 0 bases and at J to 11 bases, leaving 1 base not matched to a gene. CDR3 length: 12 amino acids. Germline V lookup: CDR1 SGHLS, CDR2 HYDKME. The sequenced CDR3 bases are TGTGCCAGCTCTCTCCGGGACTGGGGCCAGTAC. As protein: CASSLRDWGQY. The full-length CDR3 reads as CASSLRDWGQYF.

Only a few counts were recorded for this clone. Germline and genes here are mouse. The read stops 1 residue short of the end of the CDR3; the missing end is completed from the germline J gene. The rearrangement uses TRBV26 and TRBJ2-7; D is uncertain. This CDR3 has 12 amino acids. Germline-derived CDR1 and CDR2 are KGHPV and FQNQEV (reference sequence). V was cut by 0 bases and J by 4 bases, with 4 bases left in between. Incomplete CDR3 DNA: TGTGCCAGCAGTCTGTCTCAGTATGAACAGTAC. It yields the protein CASSLSQYEQY. The entire CDR3 protein is CASSLSQYEQYF. The full variable domain, in which reference TRBV26 and TRBJ2-7 provide the parts outside the CDR3, is NSKVIQTPRYLVKGQGQKAKMRCIPEKGHPVVFWYQQNKNNEFKFLINFQNQEVLQQIDMTEKRFSAECPSNSPCSLEIQSSEAGDSALYLCASSLSQYEQYFGPGTRLTVL.

As concerns this clone: Mouse gene names apply. The read gets to within 1 residue of the CDR3 end, and the germline J gene fills in the rest. This chain joins TRBV12-1 and TRBJ2-3; 9 bases are shared with TRBD2. The CDR3 sequence is 15 residues long. From germline, CDR1 is SGHSN and CDR2 HYEKVE. Trimming cost V 3 bases and J 4 bases; bases outside gene matches: 7. The sequenced CDR3 bases are TGTGCCAGCTCTTCTACTGGGGGGTGGACAGAAACGCTGTAT. Its translation: CASSSTGGWTETLY. Given in full, the CDR3 is CASSSTGGWTETLYF.

To note about this clone: Gene names denote mouse genes. Read coverage stops 1 residue before the CDR3 terminus; the germline J gene supplies the remainder. The chain recombines TRBV29 with TRBJ2-7; 8 nucleotides match TRBD2. Germline V gene lookup returns CDR1 MSHET and CDR2 SYDVDS. The CDR3 extends over 14 amino acids. V was clipped by 4 bases and J by 0 bases; unmatched bases: 2. CDR3 loop: CASSSGGTSYEQYF. The sequenced part of the CDR3 DNA is TGTGCTAGCAGTTCTGGGGGGACCTCCTATGAACAGTAC.

With regard to this clone: Germline and genes: mouse. The read gets to within 1 residue of the CDR3 end, and the germline J gene fills in the rest. The gene calls are TRBV23 and TRBJ1-6. TRBJ1-6 is designated an ORF whose function remains uncertain. The CDR3 consists of 15 residues. Germline lookup yields CDR1 KGHTA and CDR2 FQNQQP. This chain's CDR3 is CSSTPRGSYNSPLYF. The CDR3 DNA, read in part, is TGCTCCAGCACTCCCCGGGGCTCCTATAATTCGCCCCTCTAC.

A word on this clone: A far bigger clonotype differs at one base, so this is likely a read error. Genes and germline come from the mouse. Partial CDR3 DNA: TGTGCCAGCAGTGACCTGGGGGGGCGGGAACAGTAC. This translates into CASSDLGGREQY. The complete CDR3 protein is CASSDLGGREQYF. The V gene is TRBV13-1, the J gene TRBJ2-7; 10 nucleotides line up with TRBD2. Read data end 1 residue before the CDR3 end; the end is taken from the germline J gene. Germline CDR1 and CDR2: NSHNY and SYGAGN. The CDR3 has 13 amino acids. After removal of 2 bases from V and 7 bases from J, the junction contained 3 bases not matched to a gene.

Turning to this clone: Germline and genes here are mouse. Read coverage stops 1 residue before the CDR3 terminus; the germline J gene supplies the remainder. The chain joins TRBV24 to TRBJ1-4; TRBD1 is a possible D gene (5 bases). Germline lookup yields CDR1 KGHTA and CDR2 FRNEEI. This CDR3 contains 14 residues. With 5 bases removed from V and 0 bases from J, the gap between germline ends came to 7 bases. The sequenced part of the CDR3 DNA is TGTGCCAGCAGTACCAGGGTTTCCAACGAAAGATTATTT. It encodes CASSTRVSNERLF. The full CDR3 sequence reads CASSTRVSNERLFF.

Details on this clone: Any gene name here is a mouse gene name. Read data end 1 residue before the CDR3 end; the end is taken from the germline J gene. The rearrangement links TRBV31 to TRBJ2-1, with 7 positions matching TRBD2. CDR1 is GKSSPN, CDR2 SITVG, per germline. The length of the CDR3 is 15 residues. Trimming took 3 bases from V and 1 from J; bases not matched to a gene: 6. The chain's CDR3 is CAWRLGGGNYAEQFF. CDR3 bases read: TGTGCCTGGAGACTCGGGGGGGGGAACTATGCTGAGCAGTTC.

In regard to this clone: Gene names and germline match the mouse. The sequence runs out 1 residue before the end of the CDR3; the remainder is reconstructed from the germline J gene. V and J are TRBV24 and TRBJ1-6, with D hard to call. TRBJ1-6 is treated as an ORF (open reading frame) with a function not yet certain. V lost 3 bases and J 0 bases, leaving 6 bases between the germline ends. CDR1 and CDR2 (germline): KGHTA, FRNEEI. The CDR3 covers 15 residues. The CDR3 bases that were read are TGTGCCAGCAGTCTCACAGATTCCTATAATTCGCCCCTCTAC. The encoded protein is CASSLTDSYNSPLY. The full CDR3 reads CASSLTDSYNSPLYF.

This clone has just a few counts. Genes and germline are mouse. The read halts 1 residue ahead of the CDR3 end, with the missing end drawn from the germline J gene. The chain uses TRBV12-2 and TRBJ2-2; 7 bases agree with TRBD2. The germline gives CDR1 SGHLS, CDR2 HYDKME. The V and J ends lost 0 bases and 4 bases, in that order; junction bases with no gene match: 1. The CDR3 extends over 14 amino acids. CDR3: CASSLRGGTGQLYF. The DNA read from the CDR3 is TGTGCCAGCTCTCTCCGGGGGGGCACCGGGCAGCTCTAC.

A word on this clone: These gene names are mouse names. The read terminates 1 residue before the CDR3 end, so the remaining end is supplied by the germline J gene. This chain connects TRBV3 to TRBJ1-3, with TRBD1 identical over 8 bases. V dropped 5 bases and J dropped 0; count of bases not matched to a gene: 3. Looked up from germline, CDR1 is SNHLY and CDR2 is FYNGKV (reference sequence). This CDR3 has 15 residues. The CDR3: CASSRDRNSGNTLYF. Partial CDR3 DNA: TGTGCCAGCAGCAGGGACAGGAATTCTGGAAATACGCTCTAT.

For this clone: Gene labels here are mouse ones. The missing CDR3 end, 1 residue past where the read stops, is filled in from the germline J gene. The V and J genes are TRBV26 and TRBJ1-6; D is ambiguous. TRBJ1-6 falls under the ORF class, with uncertain function. The CDR3 is made up of 15 amino acids. Germline V gene sequence: CDR1 KGHPV, CDR2 FQNQEV (reference sequence). Trimming took off 0 bases at V and 7 bases at J, with 10 bases between the two ends. Incomplete CDR3 DNA: TGTGCCAGCAGTCTGTCGCCCCGCGGAAATTCGCCCCTCTAC. Protein product: CASSLSPRGNSPLY. The CDR3 in full is CASSLSPRGNSPLYF.

With respect to this clone: Genes and germline come from the mouse. The observed sequence ends 1 residue before the CDR3 terminus, with the missing tail filled in from the germline J gene. The chain is built from TRBV26 and TRBJ1-3, with 9 nucleotides matching TRBD1. V lost 6 bases and J lost 2; bases outside the gene matches: 2. Germline assignment: CDR1 KGHPV and CDR2 FQNQEV (reference sequence). The length of the CDR3 is 14 residues. The CDR3 loop is CASRGQGPGNTLYF. The part of the CDR3 DNA that was read is TGTGCCAGCAGGGGACAGGGACCTGGAAATACGCTCTAT.

Remarks on this clone: The gene symbols are mouse symbols. Sequencing ends 1 residue short of the CDR3 end; the germline J gene provides the rest. The chain combines TRBV12-1 with TRBJ2-4; 10 bases map to TRBD2. The CDR3 spans 14 residues. The trim removed 2 bases at V and 5 bases at J, leaving 3 bases unmatched. CDR1 is SGHSN and CDR2 is HYEKVE in the germline V gene. Here the CDR3 reads CASSPTGGVNTLYF. The part of the CDR3 DNA that was read is TGTGCCAGCTCTCCCACTGGGGGGGTAAACACCTTGTAC.

Of note for this clone: Mouse germline and gene names are used. The CDR3 end lies 1 residue beyond the end of the read and is filled in from the germline J gene. The rearrangement links TRBV15 to TRBJ2-4, with 8 bases identical to TRBD2. CDR3 length: 15 amino acids. J was trimmed by 1 base and V by 4 bases; bases with no gene match: 4. CDR1 SGHND and CDR2 FRSKSL come from the germline V gene. Here the CDR3 reads CASSWGGAGQNTLYF. CDR3 bases read: TGTGCCAGCAGTTGGGGGGGCGCCGGTCAAAACACCTTGTAC.